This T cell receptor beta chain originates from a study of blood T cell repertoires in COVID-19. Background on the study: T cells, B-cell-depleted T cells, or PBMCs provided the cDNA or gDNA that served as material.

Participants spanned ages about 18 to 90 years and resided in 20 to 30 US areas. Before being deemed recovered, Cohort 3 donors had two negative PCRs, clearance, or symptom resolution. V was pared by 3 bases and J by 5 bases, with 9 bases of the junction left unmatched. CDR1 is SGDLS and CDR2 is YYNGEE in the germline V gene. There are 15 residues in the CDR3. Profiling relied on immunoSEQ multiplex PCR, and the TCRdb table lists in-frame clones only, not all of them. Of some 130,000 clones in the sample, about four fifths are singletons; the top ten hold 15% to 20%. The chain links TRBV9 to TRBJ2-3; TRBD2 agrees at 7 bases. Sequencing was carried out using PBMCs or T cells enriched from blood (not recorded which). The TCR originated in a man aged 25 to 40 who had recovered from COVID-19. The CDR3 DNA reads TGTGCCAGCAGCGCACAGCGGGGAGCCTTAGATACGCAGTATTTT. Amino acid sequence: CASSAQRGALDTQYF.